What follows are 30 T cell receptor beta chains derived from one specimen sequenced in a study of blood T cell repertoires in COVID-19. Sequencing was performed with immunoSEQ multiplex PCR; in TCRdb, only in-frame clones are kept and a portion is missing. The sample records approximately 200,000 clones, around 84% being singletons. Sequencing was done on a sample of peripheral blood. The source of these receptors is an older woman who had recovered from COVID-19.

The J gene is TRBJ2-3, the V gene TRBV18, with D possibly being TRBD2 (7 bases). V was pared by 3 bases and J by 4 bases, with 17 bases between. This CDR3 is built from 16 residues. The V gene's germline CDR1 is KGHSH and CDR2 LQKENI. DNA of the CDR3: TGTGCCAGCTCACCTCAGCTGGGGGGGCCATCAGATACGCAGTATTTT. As protein: CASSPQLGGPSDTQYF.

The V gene is TRBV5-6, the J gene TRBJ2-7; D possibly corresponds to TRBD1 (5 bases). Per germline, CDR1 SGHDT and CDR2 YYEEEE. The CDR3 consists of 14 residues. Trimming took off 0 bases at V and 3 bases at J, with 10 bases between the two ends. Written as DNA, the CDR3 is TGTGCCAGCAGCTTGGGGCAGGGTATCTACGAGCAGTACTTC. It translates to CASSLGQGIYEQYF.

J is TRBJ2-3 and V is TRBV2; TRBD2 matches at 10 bases. From germline, CDR1 is SNHLY and CDR2 FYNNEI. Germline trimming cut 1 base from V and 2 bases from J; bases unmatched to any gene: 9. CDR3 length: 18 residues. Here the CDR3 DNA reads TGTGCCAGCAGTGAAGTGATAAAGCGGGGGGGATACACAGATACGCAGTATTTT. It yields the protein CASSEVIKRGGYTDTQYF.

V and J are TRBV24-1 and TRBJ2-1; D possibly corresponds to TRBD1 (6 bases). The CDR3 is 15 residues long. Germline values: CDR1 KGHDR, CDR2 SFDVKD. Trimming left V 2 bases short and J 5 bases short, with 12 bases between. Written as DNA, the CDR3 is TGTGCCACCAGTGATTACAGGGACGGCCACAATGAGCAGTTCTTC. It yields the protein CATSDYRDGHNEQFF.

The rearrangement joins TRBV4-1 to TRBJ2-1; 11 bases line up with TRBD2. The CDR3 is 16 amino acids. CDR1 MGHRA and CDR2 YSYEKL come from the germline V gene. With V trimmed by 2 bases and J by 4 bases, 4 bases remained unmatched. The CDR3 DNA follows: TGCGCCAGCAGCCAACCTACTAGCGGGGGATACAATGAGCAGTTCTTC. Translating gives CASSQPTSGGYNEQFF.

The chain couples TRBV9 to TRBJ1-3, with no clear D. Germline CDR1 and CDR2: SGDLS and YYNGEE. CDR3 length: 13 residues. V gave up 4 bases and J gave up 3 bases, with 8 bases separating them. The CDR3 DNA reads TGTGCCAGCAGCCCTCAGGTTGGAAACACCATATATTTT. Translating it yields CASSPQVGNTIYF.

The chain couples TRBV4-2 to TRBJ2-2, with D possibly matching TRBD2 (6 bases). The V end lost 2 bases, the J end lost 2 bases, and 12 bases lay between the germline ends. The CDR3 has 16 residues. Germline V gene data show CDR1 as LGHNA and CDR2 as YNFKEQ. CDR3 protein: CASSQPPGVNTGELFF. For the CDR3, the DNA is TGTGCCAGCAGCCAACCCCCGGGGGTAAACACCGGGGAGCTGTTTTTT.

The chain uses TRBV9 and TRBJ2-7; TRBD2 agrees at 7 bases. CDR1 and CDR2 from the germline V gene are SGDLS and YYNGEE. V was pared by 0 bases and J by 1 base, with 4 bases of the junction left unmatched. CDR3 length: 15 residues. The CDR3 loop reads CASSVEAGSSYEQYF. The CDR3 DNA is TGTGCCAGCAGCGTAGAAGCGGGGAGTTCCTACGAGCAGTACTTC.

The chain joins TRBV19 to TRBJ1-6; D gene unclear. The V end lost 0 bases, the J end lost 0 bases, and 12 bases lay between the germline ends. The CDR3 totals 18 residues. CDR1 is LNHDA and CDR2 is SQIVND in the germline V gene (reference sequence). The CDR3 region is CASSIDPSGSSYNSPLHF. The CDR3 nucleotides read TGTGCCAGTAGTATAGATCCGTCGGGGAGCTCCTATAATTCACCCCTCCACTTT. Full variable domain (rest looked up from reference TRBV19 and TRBJ1-6): DGGITQSPKYLFRKEGQNVTLSCEQNLNHDAMYWYRQDPGQGLRLIYYSQIVNDFQKGDIAEGYSVSREKKESFPLTVTSAQKNPTAFYLCASSIDPSGSSYNSPLHFGNGTRLTVT.

This clone was detected many times. The chain uses TRBV11-2 and TRBJ2-3; tentative D call: TRBD2 (6 bases). The CDR3 length is 16 residues. Germline V gene data show CDR1 as SGHAT and CDR2 as FQNNGV. V was shortened by 5 bases and J by 3 bases, with 18 bases between the two germline ends. This chain's CDR3 is CASSPLSSARTDTQYF. The CDR3 bases are TGTGCCAGCAGCCCCCTTTCTAGCGCGAGGACAGATACGCAGTATTTT.

In DNA, the CDR3 is TGTGCCAGCAATCAGGGTTTCACTGAAGCTTTCTTT. Translated, it gives CASNQGFTEAFF. J is TRBJ1-1 and V is TRBV2, with a possible D match to TRBD1 (5 bases). Trimming shortened V by 7 bases and J by 4 bases, and 10 bases separated the two germline ends. The CDR3 loop spans 12 amino acids. The germline V gene has CDR1 SNHLY and CDR2 FYNNEI.

The rearrangement uses TRBV18 and TRBJ1-3, with D perhaps matching TRBD1 (6 bases). There are 15 residues in the CDR3. Germline CDR1 and CDR2: KGHSH and LQKENI. With 4 bases removed from V and 0 bases from J, the gap between germline ends came to 10 bases. For the CDR3, the DNA is TGTGCCAGCTCACAGACAGGCCGCTCTGGAAACACCATATATTTT. Protein product: CASSQTGRSGNTIYF.

This clone turned up a few times. The V and J genes are TRBV5-6 and TRBJ1-2; D is undetermined. V was cut by 4 bases and J by 2 bases, with 24 bases left in between. This CDR3 is 18 amino acids long. Germline CDR1 and CDR2: SGHDT and YYEEEE. CDR3 amino acids: CASSVPLFSPRGNYGYTF. Here the CDR3 DNA reads TGTGCCAGCAGCGTCCCCCTTTTCTCTCCGCGAGGGAACTATGGCTACACCTTC.

The gene calls are TRBV5-8 and TRBJ2-7; D perhaps matches TRBD1 (5 bases). This CDR3 is 14 amino acids long. V lost 0 bases and J lost 7, with 14 bases in between. Germline lookup yields CDR1 SGHTS and CDR2 YDEGEE. CDR3 loop: CASSLVEGAREQYF. The CDR3 DNA is TGTGCCAGCAGCTTGGTCGAAGGGGCGAGGGAGCAGTACTTC.

This chain uses TRBV7-6 with TRBJ2-6; TRBD2 agrees at 8 bases. CDR1 and CDR2 (germline): SGHVS, FNYEAQ. V was pared by 7 bases and J by 4 bases, with 15 bases of the junction left unmatched. The CDR3 sequence is 18 residues long. This CDR3 reads CASTPTSGNTLGANVLTF. DNA for the CDR3: TGTGCCAGCACACCTACTAGCGGAAATACCTTGGGGGCCAACGTCCTGACTTTC.

The chain employs TRBV7-2 and TRBJ1-2; 8 nucleotides align to TRBD1. J gave up 3 bases and V 3 bases, and 3 bases lay outside the gene matches. This CDR3 is 14 amino acids long. CDR1 is SGHTA and CDR2 is FQGNSA in the germline V gene. DNA for the CDR3: TGTGCCAGCAGCTTGGACAGGGAGTACTATGGCTACACCTTC. This gives the protein CASSLDREYYGYTF.

J is TRBJ1-1 and V is TRBV2; 7 bases match TRBD1. Germline loops: CDR1 SNHLY, CDR2 FYNNEI. The V and J ends lost 2 bases and 3 bases, in that order; junction bases with no gene match: 6. There are 15 residues in the CDR3. The CDR3: CASSESPTGDTEAFF. The CDR3 DNA reads as TGTGCCAGCAGTGAATCTCCAACAGGGGACACTGAAGCTTTCTTT.

The chain links TRBV29-1 to TRBJ2-1, with 9 nucleotides matching TRBD2. The V and J ends lost 4 bases and 12 bases, in that order; junction bases with no gene match: 7. This CDR3 contains 12 residues. Germline V lookup: CDR1 SQVTM, CDR2 ANQGSEA. CDR3 nucleotides: TGCAGCGTTGGTGGCGGGGGGGCCTGGCAGTTCTTC. This sequence encodes CSVGGGGAWQFF.

The rearrangement uses TRBV29-1 and TRBJ2-5, with 8 nucleotides matching TRBD2. The germline V gene encodes CDR1 SQVTM and CDR2 ANQGSEA. This CDR3 is built from 13 residues. The J segment lost 6 bases and the V segment lost 6 bases, leaving 9 bases of the junction unmatched. CDR3 sequence: CSVFAGGLKTQYF. In DNA form, the CDR3 reads TGCAGCGTCTTTGCGGGGGGTTTAAAGACCCAGTACTTC.

The V gene is TRBV19, the J gene TRBJ1-5, with D tentatively TRBD1 (5 bases). CDR1 LNHDA and CDR2 SQIVND come from the germline V gene (reference sequence). This CDR3 comprises 14 residues. With 3 bases removed from V and 8 bases from J, the gap between germline ends came to 14 bases. CDR3 sequence (DNA): TGTGCCAGTAGTATGGAGGAGGGGAAGGAGCCCCAGCATTTT. This codes for CASSMEEGKEPQHF.

The V gene is TRBV24-1, the J gene TRBJ2-5; 7 nucleotides agree with TRBD2. V trimming: 6 bases; J trimming: 3 bases; junction bases outside the gene matches: 18. The germline gives CDR1 KGHDR, CDR2 SFDVKD. This CDR3 region has 18 residues. The CDR3 loop reads CATSLPGSGAYRKETQYF. As DNA, the CDR3 is TGTGCCACCAGTCTCCCCGGGAGCGGGGCGTATCGGAAAGAGACCCAGTACTTC.

The chain combines TRBV3-1 (or the pseudogene TRBV3-2) with TRBJ1-3; maybe TRBD1 (6 bases). Per the germline V gene, CDR1 is LGHDT and CDR2 is YNNKEL (reference sequence). V was pared by 5 bases and J by 4 bases, with 12 bases between. CDR3 length equals 14 residues. The CDR3 sequence: CASSVRGPGNTIYF. CDR3 in DNA: TGTGCCAGCAGCGTCAGGGGCCCAGGAAACACCATATATTTT.

The V gene is TRBV19, the J gene TRBJ1-3, with 7 positions matching TRBD1. The V and J ends lost 7 bases and 4 bases, in that order; junction bases with no gene match: 25. The CDR3 totals 20 residues. Germline CDR1 LNHDA, CDR2 SQIVND (reference sequence). The CDR3 here is CASTTSPGTVLEGSGNTIYF. The CDR3 DNA reads TGTGCCAGTACTACTAGTCCCGGGACAGTTCTCGAAGGCTCGGGAAACACCATATATTTT.

As concerns this clone: This may arise from a read error, as a much more abundant clone is one base away. V usage is TRBV7-3 and J usage is TRBJ2-1; 12 positions match TRBD2. Germline CDR1 reads SGHTA; CDR2 reads FQGTGA. Trimming cost V 4 bases and J 2 bases; bases outside gene matches: 0. The CDR3 has 15 residues. CDR3 DNA sequence: TGTGCCAGCAGCTCTAGCGGGGGGGCCTACAATGAGCAGTTCTTC. This codes for CASSSSGGAYNEQFF.

The chain has TRBV6-2 or TRBV6-3 and TRBJ1-2; unclear D gene. In germline, CDR1 is MNHEY, CDR2 SVGEGT. Trimming pared 5 bases from V and 1 base from J, leaving 8 bases between. There are 13 residues in the CDR3. CDR3 bases: TGTGCCAGCAGTCCGGTTCGTAACTATGGCTACACCTTC. As protein: CASSPVRNYGYTF.

The chain joins TRBV7-9 to TRBJ2-3, with D possibly matching TRBD1 (5 bases). There are 14 residues in the CDR3. Germline values: CDR1 SEHNR, CDR2 FQNEAQ (reference sequence). V was pared by 4 bases and J by 0 bases, with 8 bases between. The CDR3 nucleotides are TGTGCCAGCAGCTCTCAGGGTAGCACAGATACGCAGTATTTT. Encoded protein: CASSSQGSTDTQYF.

The chain is built from TRBV19 and TRBJ1-1; D is possibly TRBD1 (6 bases). The CDR3 is 13 residues long. Germline lookup yields CDR1 LNHDA and CDR2 SQIVND (reference sequence). The V and J ends lost 5 bases and 5 bases respectively, with 12 bases between them. CDR3 nucleotides: TGTGCCAGTAGTGTCGGTCAGGGGACTGAAGCTTTCTTT. The encoded protein is CASSVGQGTEAFF.

The V and J genes are TRBV6-5 and TRBJ1-4; TRBD1 might be the D (5 bases). CDR3 length equals 16 residues. Germline V gene data show CDR1 as MNHEY and CDR2 as SVGAGI. With 0 bases removed from V and 8 bases from J, the gap between germline ends came to 16 bases. The CDR3 coding sequence is TGTGCCAGCAGTTACTCCTGGGGGGGAGTCGAAGAAAAACTGTTTTTT. This sequence encodes CASSYSWGGVEEKLFF.

CDR3 sequence: CASTNFGGEKLFF. The CDR3 bases are TGTGCCAGTACGAACTTTGGTGGTGAAAAACTGTTTTTT. This chain uses TRBV19 with TRBJ1-4; D is unresolved. CDR1 is LNHDA, CDR2 SQIVND, per germline (reference sequence). The germline V and J ends were trimmed by 7 bases and 7 bases, with 13 bases remaining between them. The CDR3 is 13 amino acids.

This clone appeared a few times. This sequence joins TRBV2 and TRBJ1-6, with D possibly being TRBD1 (6 bases). The germline V and J ends were trimmed by 5 bases and 5 bases, with 13 bases remaining between them. This CDR3 has 15 amino acids. CDR1 is SNHLY, CDR2 FYNNEI, per germline. CDR3 sequence reads: CASSPTGLDNSPLHF. Here the CDR3 DNA reads TGTGCCAGCAGTCCAACAGGGTTGGATAATTCACCCCTCCACTTT. Together with reference TRBV2 and TRBJ1-6, the CDR3 gives the full variable domain: EPEVTQTPSHQVTQMGQEVILRCVPISNHLYFYWYRQILGQKVEFLVSFYNNEISEKSEIFDDQFSVERPDGSNFTLKIRSTKLEDSAMYFCASSPTGLDNSPLHFGNGTRLTVT.